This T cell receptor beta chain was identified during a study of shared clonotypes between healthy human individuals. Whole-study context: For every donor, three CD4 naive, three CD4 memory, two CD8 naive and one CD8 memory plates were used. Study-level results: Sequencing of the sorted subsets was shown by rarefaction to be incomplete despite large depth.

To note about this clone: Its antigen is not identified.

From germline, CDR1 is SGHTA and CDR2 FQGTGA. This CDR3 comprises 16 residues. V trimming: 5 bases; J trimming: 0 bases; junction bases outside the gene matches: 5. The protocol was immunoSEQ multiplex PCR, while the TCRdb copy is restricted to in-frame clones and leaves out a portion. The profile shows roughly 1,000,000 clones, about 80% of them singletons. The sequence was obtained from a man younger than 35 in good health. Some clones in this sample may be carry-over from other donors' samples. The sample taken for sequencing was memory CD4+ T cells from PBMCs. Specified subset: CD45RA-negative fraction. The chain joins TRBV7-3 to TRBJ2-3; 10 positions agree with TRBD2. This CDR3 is CASSQAAGGSTDTQYF. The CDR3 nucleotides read TGTGCCAGCAGCCAAGCAGCGGGAGGGAGCACAGATACGCAGTATTTT.